This T cell receptor (beta chain) was sequenced for a study of T cell responses to AZD1222 COVID-19 vaccine. Broader study findings: Without day 14 samples, only post-peak T cell repertoires were studied. When two AZD1222 doses had been given, Spike-specific TCR breadth and depth rose. Regions 160-218 and 743-854 held dominance among vaccine-associated CD4 TCRs, which spanned spike. Donors, mostly white British, included more females; clonal diversity was possibly underestimated.

The germline V gene has CDR1 SGHTA and CDR2 FQGNSA. Trimming cost V 5 bases and J 7 bases, with 15 bases left between them. The CDR3 length is 14 residues. In regard to this clone: Its antigen is currently unknown.

TCRdb's table, derived via immunoSEQ multiplex PCR, lists solely in-frame clones and lacks some. Among 180,000 or so clones, 70% to 90% were seen once, and the ten largest hold more than 25%. The chain has TRBV7-2 and TRBJ2-1, with a possible D match to TRBD2 (6 bases). The receptor was derived from an adult who received the AZD1222 COVID-19 vaccine. Here the sequenced sample was peripheral blood, taken 28 days after the second AZD1222 dose. The CDR3 nucleotides read TGTGCCAGCAGCCCTGACCTAGCGAGGAATGAGCAGTTCTTC. Its protein product is CASSPDLARNEQFF. Based on the CDR3 plus reference TRBV7-2 and TRBJ2-1, the full variable domain is GAGVSQSPSNKVTEKGKDVELRCDPISGHTALYWYRQSLGQGLEFLIYFQGNSAPDKSGLPSDRFSAERTGGSVSTLTIQRTQQEDSAVYLCASSPDLARNEQFFGPGTRLTVL.